Below are 7 T cell receptor beta chains sequenced from a single sample in a study of PD-L1 blockade in urothelial cancer. Some clones are missing from TCRdb's copy, which holds only in-frame ones; the method was immunoSEQ multiplex PCR. The sample yields fewer than 85,000 clones, 84% seen once. Regarding time point: pretreatment peripheral blood. The sample was PBMCs, taken around atezolizumab (anti-PD-L1) treatment. Every receptor here comes from a woman in her 70s with urothelial cancer.

This rearrangement joins TRBV6-6 to TRBJ1-2; D not certain. The germline CDR1 and CDR2 sequences are MNHNY and SVGAGI (reference sequence). Trimming shortened V by 0 bases and J by 4 bases, and 9 bases separated the two germline ends. The CDR3 totals 14 residues. The CDR3 is CASSYSTGGYGYTF. The CDR3 DNA is TGTGCCAGCAGTTACTCGACCGGCGGCTATGGCTACACCTTC.

The table lists this clone with a few counts. J is TRBJ1-3 and V is TRBV30, with D uncertain. Germline CDR1 and CDR2: GTSNPN and SVGIG (reference sequence). The CDR3 is made up of 12 amino acids. V dropped 7 bases and J dropped 1 base, with 8 bases sitting between them. Written as DNA, the CDR3 is TGTGCCTTGGCGGGGTCTGGAAACACCATATATTTT. Its protein is CALAGSGNTIYF.

The CDR3 region is CASSPRDRGNTEAFF. DNA of the CDR3: TGTGCCAGCTCACCCCGGGACAGGGGGAACACTGAAGCTTTCTTT. The rearrangement joins TRBV18 to TRBJ1-1, with 10 bases fitting TRBD1. The CDR3 length is 15 residues. Per germline, CDR1 KGHSH and CDR2 LQKENI. V lost 3 bases, J lost 1 base, and 2 bases stayed unmatched.

This sequence joins TRBV5-1 and TRBJ2-7; 11 bases agree with TRBD2. Germline lookup yields CDR1 SGHRS and CDR2 YFSETQ. This CDR3 comprises 19 residues. V dropped 4 bases and J dropped 2; count of bases not matched to a gene: 17. CDR3 bases: TGCGCCAGCAGCACAAACAATAGACTAGGGACTAGCGGAACCTACGAGCAGTACTTC. Encoded protein: CASSTNNRLGTSGTYEQYF.

The rearrangement links TRBV25-1 to TRBJ2-5, with D uncertain. The V and J ends lost 1 base and 5 bases respectively, with 8 bases between them. The CDR3 consists of 13 residues. Germline CDR1 reads MGHDK; CDR2 reads SYGVNS. The DNA of the CDR3 is TGTGCCAGCAGTGAATTGGTCCGGGAGACCCAGTACTTC. It specifies CASSELVRETQYF.

The genes are TRBV4-3 and TRBJ2-1; 7 bases map to TRBD1. CDR3 length: 14 residues. V shed 1 base and J 5 bases; nucleotides not matched to a gene: 2. Germline V gene lookup returns CDR1 LGHNA and CDR2 YSLEER. DNA for the CDR3: TGCGCCAGCAGCCAAGTCGGGACAGACAATGAGCAGTTCTTC. Translating gives CASSQVGTDNEQFF.

The chain carries TRBV7-2 and TRBJ1-2, with no clear D. Per germline, CDR1 SGHTA and CDR2 FQGNSA. This CDR3 spans 14 amino acids. The germline V and J ends were trimmed by 2 bases and 8 bases, with 15 bases remaining between them. The CDR3 loop is CASSLTEAVGGYTF. DNA for the CDR3: TGTGCCAGCAGCTTAACCGAAGCGGTTGGGGGCTACACCTTC.